Sequencing of this TCR beta chain was carried out in a study of T cell responses to AZD1222 COVID-19 vaccine. Repertoires were generated with immunoSEQ multiplex PCR, while TCRdb's copy carries only in-frame clones and drops some. The repertoire includes under 100,000 clones, around nine tenths of them detected once, and less than 3.5% sits in the top ten. With regard to this clone: The antigen is not known.

Study conclusions and caveats: Repertoires were collected only later (after the peak T cell response had occurred).

CDR1 KGHSH and CDR2 LQKENI come from the germline V gene. The CDR3 consists of 13 residues. The V end lost 4 bases, the J end lost 5 bases, and 11 bases lay between the germline ends. J is TRBJ1-2 and V is TRBV18; D is undetermined. Sequenced material: peripheral blood, taken on day 0 of AZD1222 vaccination. The sequence derives from an adult in good health. The CDR3 DNA is TGTGCCAGCTCACTGACGGCAAAATATGGCTACACCTTC. It is translated as CASSLTAKYGYTF.